These T cell receptor beta chains were read from a single sample in a study of blood T cells in healthy people across ages. MiXCR, run by TCRdb on the 5' RACE reads, gives a single entry per CDR3 protein. Altogether about a million distinct CDR3 sequences are present, about 51% being singletons, with the ten largest covering about 20%. The sequenced sample consisted of blood. Receptors originate from a woman aged 55-75 years in good health. Both conserved end residues are part of each CDR3. D genes are given only for firm matches. Clone size is stated in some rows and not others, as once, few, many or a class when expanded.

d_call | j_call | clone_size | v_call | cdr3_nt | cdr3_aa
- | TRBJ2-5 | - | TRBV6-6 | TGTGCCAGCAGTTACCAGCAGGGTTTAGAAGAGACCCAGTACTTC | CASSYQQGLEETQYF
- | TRBJ2-3 | - | TRBV2 | TGTGCCAGCAGTGAAAAGGGGCGGAATACGCAGTATTTT | CASSEKGRNTQYF
- | TRBJ2-4 | - | TRBV11-2 | TGTGCCAGCAGCCCCGAGCGGGACAGGTTCTTCATTCAGTACTTC | CASSPERDRFFIQYF
- | TRBJ2-2 | - | TRBV6-2/TRBV6-3 | TGTGCCACGAGTTATCTGGGCGGGAACACCGGGGAGCTGTTTTTT | CATSYLGGNTGELFF
TRBD2 | TRBJ2-1 | - | TRBV15 | TGTGCCACCAGCAGAGCACTAGCGGGAGGGCCGAGTGAGCAGTTCTTC | CATSRALAGGPSEQFF
TRBD1 | TRBJ1-1 | - | TRBV10-3 | TGTGCCATCAGTGGAAGACAGGGGACCATCACTGAAGCTTTCTTT | CAISGRQGTITEAFF
- | TRBJ1-2 | - | TRBV27 | TGTGCCAGCAGTTTAAAGGGCAGTAACAACTATGGCTACACCTTC | CASSLKGSNNYGYTF
- | TRBJ2-3 | few | TRBV2 | TGTGCCAGCAGGGGGCTCGAACCGAGGACCACAGATACGCAGTATTTT | CASRGLEPRTTDTQYF
- | TRBJ2-1 | - | TRBV2 | TGTGCCAGCAGTGGTTCTAGCGGCAGGGGTAATGAGCAGTTCTTC | CASSGSSGRGNEQFF
TRBD2 | TRBJ2-7 | - | TRBV28 | TGTGCCAGCAGTTTCACTAGCGGGATCAACACCTACGAGCAGTACTTC | CASSFTSGINTYEQYF
- | TRBJ2-2 | - | TRBV12-3/TRBV12-4 | TGTGCCAGCAGTTCAGCCTCTATATCTGACACAATTTACACCGGGGAGCTGTTTTTT | CASSSASISDTIYTGELFF
- | TRBJ2-5 | - | TRBV9 | TGTGCCAGCAGCGTAACGGTCGGGCGGCAAGAGACCCAGTACTTC | CASSVTVGRQETQYF
- | TRBJ2-7 | - | TRBV15 | TGTGCCACCAGCAGAATCGGGGGCTACGAGCAGTACTTC | CATSRIGGYEQYF
- | TRBJ2-1 | few | TRBV20-1 | TGCAGTGCTAGTGACACCAGTACCCAGTTCTTC | CSASDTSTQFF
- | TRBJ2-7 | - | TRBV15 | TGTGCCACCAGCCTACGGAGCTCCTACGAGCAGTACTTC | CATSLRSSYEQYF
- | TRBJ2-3 | - | TRBV6-6 | TGTGCCAGCGGTAAATCTCCCAACACAGATACGCAGTATTTT | CASGKSPNTDTQYF
TRBD2 | TRBJ2-7 | once | TRBV6-2/TRBV6-3 | TGTGCCAGCAGGACGGGACTAGTCTACGAGCAGTACTTC | CASRTGLVYEQYF
TRBD1 | TRBJ2-7 | many | TRBV10-3 | TGTGCCATCAGTGAACCGGACAGGGACTTGAGCGAGCAGTACTTC | CAISEPDRDLSEQYF
- | TRBJ2-5 | - | TRBV12-3/TRBV12-4 | TGTGCCAGCAGAGGGGCAGGCGTGCGGGAGACCCAGTACTTC | CASRGAGVRETQYF
- | TRBJ2-1 | - | TRBV6-2/TRBV6-3 | TGTGCCAGCAGTGACCCAGGAGGCAATGAGCAGTTCTTC | CASSDPGGNEQFF
- | TRBJ2-6 | few | TRBV29-1 | TGCAGCGTTGACGGGGGTGGGGCCAACGTCCTGACTTTC | CSVDGGGANVLTF
- | TRBJ2-7 | - | TRBV28 | TGTGCCAGCAGTTTCGTGGAGGGGAGGTCCTACGAGCAGTACTTC | CASSFVEGRSYEQYF
TRBD1 | TRBJ2-7 | - | TRBV4-2 | TGTACCAGCAGCCCCGCCGGGACAGGAATGGACGAGCAGTACTTC | CTSSPAGTGMDEQYF
TRBD2 | TRBJ2-7 | - | TRBV14 | TGTGCCAGCAGCCCTATACTAGCGGGAGGGCGCGAGCAGTACTTC | CASSPILAGGREQYF
- | TRBJ2-6 | - | TRBV12-3/TRBV12-4 | TGTGCCAGCAGTAGCCCTGGAGGGGACTTCCCTGGGGCCAACGTCCTGACTTTC | CASSSPGGDFPGANVLTF
TRBD2 | TRBJ2-5 | - | TRBV20-1 | TGCAGTGCTAATCCGACTAGCGGGAGGGTGGGAGAGACCCAGTACTTC | CSANPTSGRVGETQYF
- | TRBJ2-5 | few | TRBV20-1 | TGCAGTGCTAGCCCCGTCCCCGAGACCCAGTACTTC | CSASPVPETQYF
TRBD2 | TRBJ2-7 | once | TRBV25-1 | TGTGCCAGCAGTGAATGGGGGGGTTTGTTGGAGCAGTACTTC | CASSEWGGLLEQYF
TRBD1 | TRBJ2-7 | - | TRBV10-3 | TGTGCCATCAGTTGGGGACAGACAAACAATGAGCAGTACTTC | CAISWGQTNNEQYF
- | TRBJ2-3 | few | TRBV4-2 | TGTGCCAGCAGCTCTGAGGGACGACGCACAGATACGCAGTATTTT | CASSSEGRRTDTQYF
TRBD1 | TRBJ1-6 | - | TRBV30 | TGTGCCTGGGATGGGACAGGGGATAATTCACCCCTCCACTTT | CAWDGTGDNSPLHF
- | TRBJ2-7 | few | TRBV12-3/TRBV12-4 | TGTGCCAGCACCCTGGACAGCCCAGCCTACGAGCAGTACTTC | CASTLDSPAYEQYF
- | TRBJ2-5 | - | TRBV24-1 | TGTGCCACCAGCGTCTCTGGGACACTCGAACCTGAGACCCAGTACTTC | CATSVSGTLEPETQYF
TRBD2 | TRBJ2-3 | - | TRBV20-1 | TGCAGTGCTCTTGGGACTAGGGGCACAGATACGCAGTATTTT | CSALGTRGTDTQYF
- | TRBJ2-7 | - | TRBV5-1 | TGCGCCAGCAGCTCCGACGGAAACTACGAGCAGTACTTC | CASSSDGNYEQYF
- | TRBJ2-7 | few | TRBV7-9 | TGTGCCAGCGGCTCCGGGTCCTACGAGCAGTACTTC | CASGSGSYEQYF
- | TRBJ2-1 | - | TRBV12-3/TRBV12-4 | TGTGCCAGCAGTGGCCTTGAAAGGGGTGAGCAGTTCTTC | CASSGLERGEQFF
- | TRBJ1-6 | - | TRBV7-2 | TGTGCCAGCAGCCTAGATAGTACAGTGAGGTCACCCCTCCACTTT | CASSLDSTVRSPLHF
- | TRBJ2-5 | - | TRBV18 | TGTGCCAGCTCACCACAGGCGGGGGAGACCCAGTACTTC | CASSPQAGETQYF
TRBD2 | TRBJ2-7 | - | TRBV6-2/TRBV6-3 | TGTGCCAGCACGAAAATAGCGGGAGAGGCCCAGTACTTC | CASTKIAGEAQYF
TRBD2 | TRBJ2-5 | - | TRBV7-2 | TGTGCCAGCAGCTTAGGAGCTACTAGCGGGAATCGAGAGACCCAGTACTTC | CASSLGATSGNRETQYF
- | TRBJ1-2 | - | TRBV14 | TGTGCCAGCAGCCAAGATCTTGGCTTTCGCTACACCTTC | CASSQDLGFRYTF
TRBD2 | TRBJ2-4 | few | TRBV28 | TGTGCCAGCAGGGCCGGGACTAGGAGTTTTTCGGACATTCAGTACTTC | CASRAGTRSFSDIQYF
- | TRBJ2-7 | - | TRBV6-2/TRBV6-3 | TGTGCCAGCAGTTACTCGAGGCCTAGCTCCTACGAGCAGTACTTC | CASSYSRPSSYEQYF
- | TRBJ2-5 | - | TRBV7-9 | TGTGCCTCCAGTGGGGGTGAAGAGACCCAGTACTTC | CASSGGEETQYF
- | TRBJ2-3 | - | TRBV27 | TGTGCCAGCAGTGATGGGATCACAGATACGCAGTATTTT | CASSDGITDTQYF